This entry features one T cell receptor (beta chain) sequence. The data stem from a study of blood T cell repertoires in COVID-19. Across the study: Acute and convalescent COVID-19 specimens originated in the United States, Italy and Spain. The cDNA or gDNA used as material had been derived from T cells, B-cell-depleted T cells, or PBMCs.

Under the authors' procedure: It was from reference gene primer amplification that nucleated cell counts were estimated. Clones were sequenced by immunoSEQ multiplex PCR, and TCRdb holds only the in-frame ones, with some missing. That table is the source of V, J and clone size, and D and trimming were worked out from the DNA. The sample holds approximately 80,000 clones; around 89% are singletons and the top ten take around 7.3%. After removal of 8 bases from V and 0 bases from J, the junction contained 8 bases not matched to a gene. Germline CDR1 and CDR2: MDHEN and SYDVKM. The CDR3 is 16 residues long.

Specimen: peripheral blood. The clonotype originates from a woman over 75 with acute or convalescent COVID-19. V is TRBV28 and J is TRBJ1-3, with TRBD1 matching 9 bases. CDR3: CASSTGGGFSGNTIYF. For the CDR3, the DNA is TGTGCCAGCTCCACAGGGGGCGGTTTCTCTGGAAACACCATATATTTT.